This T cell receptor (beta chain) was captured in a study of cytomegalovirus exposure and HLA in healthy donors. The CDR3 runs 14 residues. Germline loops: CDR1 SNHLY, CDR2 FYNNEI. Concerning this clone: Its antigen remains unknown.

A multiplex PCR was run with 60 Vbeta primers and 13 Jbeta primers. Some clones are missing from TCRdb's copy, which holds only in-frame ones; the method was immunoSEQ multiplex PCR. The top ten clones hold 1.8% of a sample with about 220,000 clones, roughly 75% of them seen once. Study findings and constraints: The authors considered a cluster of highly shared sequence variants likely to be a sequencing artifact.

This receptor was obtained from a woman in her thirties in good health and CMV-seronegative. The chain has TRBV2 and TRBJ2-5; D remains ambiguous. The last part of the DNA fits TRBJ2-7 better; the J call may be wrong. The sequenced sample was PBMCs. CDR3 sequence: CASSVSLTSYEQYF. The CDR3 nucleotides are TGTGCCAGCAGTGTCTCTCTCACCTCCTACGAGCAGTACTTC.